The 10 T cell receptor beta chains below all came from one sample that was sequenced in a study of CD4 T cells in relation to SARS-CoV-2 and coronaviruses (dated by TCRdb to the early 2020s). The library was generated by the immunoSEQ multiplex PCR assay. In its TCRdb copy, this immuneACCESS table keeps in-frame sequences only and misses some clones. Where compared with another copy, unresolved V genes explain less than half of these, and the others have no known cause. This sample gives around 41,000 clones in total; roughly 84% of them show up just once. Roughly 1.2% of the sample belongs to the ten largest clones. Their antigens are not known. The source material was naive CD4+ T cells from PBMCs, cultured in vitro. This specimen's cell subset or site label, interpreted: naive CD4+ T cells isolated by negative enrichment. The receptor source for this set is an adult with COVID-19.

The chain recombines TRBV6-5 with TRBJ2-3, with TRBD2 as a possible D gene (6 bases). The V end was cut by 3 bases, the J end by 2 bases, with 12 bases between. The germline V gene encodes CDR1 MNHEY and CDR2 SVGAGI. The length of the CDR3 is 15 residues. The CDR3 coding sequence is TGTGCCAGCAGTTATTCGGGACTGAACACAGATACGCAGTATTTT. As protein: CASSYSGLNTDTQYF.

This sequence joins TRBV11-2 and TRBJ2-3; D remains unclear. Germline loops: CDR1 SGHAT, CDR2 FQNNGV. The CDR3 has 13 residues. The germline V and J ends were trimmed by 1 base and 5 bases, with 7 bases remaining between them. DNA for the CDR3: TGTGCCAGCAGCTTAGGTTCCCAAGATACGCAGTATTTT. It is translated as CASSLGSQDTQYF.

The gene calls are TRBV5-4 and TRBJ1-2; D is ambiguous. This CDR3 contains 14 residues. The V gene's germline CDR1 is SGHNT and CDR2 YYREEE (reference sequence). Trimming cost V 5 bases and J 1 base, with 12 bases left between them. The CDR3 DNA reads TGTGCCAGCAGTCTGGCAGTCCTTAACTATGGCTACACCTTC. Encoded protein: CASSLAVLNYGYTF.

This clone was counted between two and nine times. V and J are TRBV2 and TRBJ1-1; D unclear. The CDR3 consists of 14 residues. With 4 bases removed from V and 1 base from J, the gap between germline ends came to 10 bases. CDR1 SNHLY and CDR2 FYNNEI come from the germline V gene. The CDR3 DNA reads as TGTGCCAGCAGTGCCGGACTGTCGAACACTGAAGCTTTCTTT. This translates into CASSAGLSNTEAFF.

The V and J genes are TRBV10-2 and TRBJ2-1; D possibly corresponds to TRBD2 (5 bases). Germline CDR1 WSHSY, CDR2 SAAADI. The CDR3 is made up of 15 amino acids. V was trimmed by 4 bases and J by 12 bases, leaving 22 bases between them. The CDR3 protein is CASSGGGEITLGQFF. In DNA, the CDR3 is TGCGCCAGCAGTGGGGGTGGGGAGATTACACTTGGGCAGTTCTTC.

The chain recombines TRBV10-1 with TRBJ2-1; D uncertain. This CDR3 is built from 8 residues. Germline V gene sequence: CDR1 WNHNN, CDR2 SYGVQD (reference sequence). The CDR3 loop is CAVYEQFF. The CDR3 nucleotides read TGCGCGGTCTATGAGCAGTTCTTC.

The rearrangement uses TRBV9 and TRBJ2-7, with 7 bases aligning to TRBD1. CDR1 and CDR2 (germline): SGDLS, YYNGEE. The V segment lost 0 bases and the J segment 4 bases; nucleotides outside the gene matches: 4. The CDR3 is made up of 14 amino acids. CDR3 in DNA: TGTGCCAGCAGCGTAGGGGACAGACTTTACGAGCAGTACTTC. Translating gives CASSVGDRLYEQYF.

This rearrangement joins TRBV7-9 to TRBJ1-1, with a tentative D call TRBD1 (5 bases). The CDR3 extends over 13 amino acids. V gave up 3 bases and J gave up 1 base, with 6 bases separating them. The germline CDR1 and CDR2 sequences are SEHNR and FQNEAQ (reference sequence). CDR3 region: CASSLGRNTEAFF. The CDR3 nucleotides are TGTGCCAGCAGCTTGGGACGGAACACTGAAGCTTTCTTT.

The chain combines TRBV15 with TRBJ2-2, with D unresolved. V was clipped by 1 base and J by 4 bases, with 16 bases between them. The CDR3 contains 17 residues. The germline V gene encodes CDR1 LNHNV and CDR2 YYDKDF (reference sequence). The CDR3 sequence: CATSRVRRSVSTGELFF. The CDR3 region has the DNA TGTGCCACCAGCAGAGTTCGTCGTTCCGTTTCCACCGGGGAGCTGTTTTTT.

J is TRBJ2-2 and V is TRBV18, with D hard to call. Germline CDR1 and CDR2: KGHSH and LQKENI. The CDR3 extends over 12 amino acids. Between the trimmed V and J ends, which lost 7 bases and 11 bases, there was a span of 14 bases. CDR3 sequence (DNA): TGTGCCAGCTTCGACGGCCTCGGAGAGCTGTTTTTT. Its protein product is CASFDGLGELFF. The full variable domain, rest sourced from reference TRBV18 and TRBJ2-2, is NAGVMQNPRHLVRRRGQEARLRCSPMKGHSHVYWYRQLPEEGLKFMVYLQKENIIDESGMPKERFSAEFPKEGPSILRIQQVVRGDSAAYFCASFDGLGELFFGEGSRLTVL.